This T cell receptor beta chain was obtained from a study of CD8 T cells in ankylosing spondylitis. Study results and limitations: Characteristic of ankylosing spondylitis blood, it appeared, was a TCR beta motif comprising roughly 8 highly homologous variants. Reportedly, disease-linked clones are significantly enriched in ankylosing spondylitis patients' matched synovial fluid.

TCRdb processed the 5' RACE reads anew with MiXCR; each CDR3 protein has one entry. Here the sample spans 250,000 to 350,000 distinct CDR3 sequences, around 18% being singletons. Germline V gene lookup returns CDR1 MNHEY and CDR2 SMNVEV (reference sequence). The CDR3 spans 15 residues. Trimming shortened V by 3 bases and J by 8 bases, and 16 bases separated the two germline ends. To note about this clonotype: The antigen is undetermined.

Material: blood, either unsorted or a sorted T cell fraction (not recorded which). The rearrangement uses TRBV27 and TRBJ2-2; D is uncertain. The origin of this receptor is a male donor with ankylosing spondylitis or in good health (not recorded which). CDR3 sequence: CASSFELSALGELFF. The CDR3 DNA reads as TGTGCCAGCAGTTTCGAGCTATCCGCATTAGGGGAGCTGTTTTTT.